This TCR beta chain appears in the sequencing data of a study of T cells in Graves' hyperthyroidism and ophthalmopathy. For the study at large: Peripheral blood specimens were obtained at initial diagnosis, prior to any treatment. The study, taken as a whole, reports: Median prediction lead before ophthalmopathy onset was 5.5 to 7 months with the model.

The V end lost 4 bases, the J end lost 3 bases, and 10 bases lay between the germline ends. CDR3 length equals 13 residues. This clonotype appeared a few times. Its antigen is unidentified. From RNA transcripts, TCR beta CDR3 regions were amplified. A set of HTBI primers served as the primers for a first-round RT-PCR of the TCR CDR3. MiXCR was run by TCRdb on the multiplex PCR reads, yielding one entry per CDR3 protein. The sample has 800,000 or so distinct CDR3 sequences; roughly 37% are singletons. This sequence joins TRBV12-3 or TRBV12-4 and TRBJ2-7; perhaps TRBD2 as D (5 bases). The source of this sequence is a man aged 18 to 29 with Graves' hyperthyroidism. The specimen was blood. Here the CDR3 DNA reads TGTGCCAGCAGTTGGAAAGGAGGCTACGAGCAGTACTTC. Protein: CASSWKGGYEQYF.